What follows are 30 T cell receptor beta chains derived from one specimen sequenced in a study of T cell repertoires in cytomegalovirus infection. TCRdb reprocessed the reads with MiXCR, giving one entry per CDR3 protein. The sample gives hundreds of thousands of distinct CDR3 sequences, 40% to 50% of which show up once; around 45% is in the top ten. No antigen has been assigned to these receptors. Source: cultured PBMCs, taken from culture after CMV antigen stimulation. The receptors were gathered from a human donor in good health (CMV status not recorded). Some clones in this sample may be carry-over from other donors' samples.

This clonotype was recorded a few times. The J gene is TRBJ1-5, the V gene TRBV11-1; D remains unclear. Trimming took off 3 bases at V and 7 bases at J, with 10 bases between the two ends. The CDR3 loop spans 13 amino acids. Germline V lookup: CDR1 SGHAT, CDR2 FQDESV (reference sequence). The CDR3 is CASSLTSKQPQHF. The DNA of the CDR3 is TGTGCCAGCAGCTTGACCAGTAAGCAGCCCCAGCATTTT.

This clonotype has just a few counts. V is TRBV12-3 or TRBV12-4 and J is TRBJ2-5; weak D call: TRBD2 (5 bases). The CDR3 has 17 residues. Trimming cost V 10 bases and J 3 bases, with 27 bases left between them. DNA for the CDR3: TGTGCCATCCTTTACCGGGTCGGGAACGGAGTGAAAGAGACCCAGTACTTC. It translates to CAILYRVGNGVKETQYF.

This clonotype was seen only a few times. The chain uses TRBV12-3 or TRBV12-4 and TRBJ1-2; no reliable D call. This CDR3 comprises 11 residues. Trimming pared 8 bases from V and 8 bases from J, leaving 12 bases between. CDR3 protein: CASVGREGYTF. The CDR3 DNA is TGTGCCAGCGTAGGGAGGGAGGGCTACACCTTC.

This clonotype was counted ten times or more. The chain employs TRBV7-2 and TRBJ2-7; a weak D match, TRBD2 (6 bases). Trimming took 7 bases from V and 2 from J, leaving 18 bases between them. Germline assignment: CDR1 SGHTA and CDR2 FQGNSA. CDR3 length equals 15 residues. CDR3 loop: CASKLYGTPTYEQYF. Here the CDR3 DNA reads TGTGCCAGCAAGCTCTACGGGACTCCAACCTACGAGCAGTACTTC.

There are a few counts of this clonotype. V and J are TRBV7-4 and TRBJ2-5; tentative D call: TRBD2 (5 bases). Germline V gene lookup returns CDR1 SGHVT and CDR2 SQSDAQ. V lost 3 bases and J 4 bases, leaving 15 bases between the germline ends. The CDR3 spans 15 residues. The CDR3 DNA is TGTGCCAGCAGCTTCGACCCCGGGGTACTAGAGACCCAGTACTTC. This gives the protein CASSFDPGVLETQYF.

This clonotype was recorded once. The genes are TRBV6-5 and TRBJ2-3, with 14 nucleotides matching TRBD2. V lost 2 bases to trimming and J lost 5 bases; unmatched junction nucleotides: 12. The germline V gene encodes CDR1 MNHEY and CDR2 SVGAGI. The CDR3 covers 19 residues. The CDR3 nucleotides are TGTGCCAGCAGTTACGGAAGACTAGCGGGGGGGTTGAGTAAAGATACGCAGTATTTT. This encodes CASSYGRLAGGLSKDTQYF.

V usage is TRBV7-2 and J usage is TRBJ2-5; tentatively, D is TRBD2 (5 bases). Germline CDR1 and CDR2: SGHTA and FQGNSA. V was shortened by 5 bases and J by 5 bases, with 21 bases between the two germline ends. The CDR3 sequence is 16 residues long. The CDR3 region has the DNA TGTGCCAGCAGCCAGCCCGGACTGGGGATATGGGAGACCCAGTACTTC. Translated: CASSQPGLGIWETQYF.

The J gene is TRBJ1-5, the V gene TRBV6-2 or TRBV6-3, with D possibly being TRBD1 (5 bases). V was pared by 2 bases and J by 1 base, with 18 bases between. The CDR3 is 18 amino acids. Per the germline V gene, CDR1 is MNHEY and CDR2 is SVGEGT. The CDR3 loop is CASSYPEFVGPSNQPQHF. CDR3 DNA sequence: TGTGCCAGCAGTTACCCCGAATTTGTGGGACCCAGCAATCAGCCCCAGCATTTT.

The J gene is TRBJ2-3, the V gene TRBV4-1, with 7 bases lining up with TRBD2. The CDR3 has 18 amino acids. V shed 0 bases, J shed 2 bases, and the junction held 11 bases outside the gene matches. The V gene's germline CDR1 is MGHRA and CDR2 YSYEKL. Written as DNA, the CDR3 is TGCGCCAGCAGCCAAGAGGGGGGAACTAGCGTTAACACAGATACGCAGTATTTT. The encoded protein is CASSQEGGTSVNTDTQYF.

This chain uses TRBV7-9 with TRBJ2-3, with D possibly called TRBD1 or TRBD2 (5 bases each). The V gene lost 4 bases and the J gene lost 2 bases, with 16 bases spanning the gap. The germline CDR1 and CDR2 sequences are SEHNR and FQNEAQ (reference sequence). The CDR3 is 16 residues long. CDR3 in DNA: TGTGCCAGCAGCTCCACGGGACGGCAATTCACAGATACGCAGTATTTT. Its translation: CASSSTGRQFTDTQYF.

This sequence joins TRBV5-4 and TRBJ1-2; D is unresolved. The germline gives CDR1 SGHNT, CDR2 YYREEE (reference sequence). The CDR3 sequence is 13 residues long. V lost 3 bases and J lost 6, with 12 bases in between. The CDR3 bases are TGTGCCAGCAGCTCGGCCCTCCGGGATGGCTACACCTTC. Translated: CASSSALRDGYTF.

This clonotype was found a few times. The chain links TRBV7-2 to TRBJ2-1; tentatively, D is TRBD2 (5 bases). The CDR3 is 15 amino acids. Trimming stripped 2 bases from V and 2 bases from J, with 10 bases between. From germline, CDR1 is SGHTA and CDR2 FQGNSA. In DNA form, the CDR3 reads TGTGCCAGCAGCTTAAGTGGGAGCACCTACAATGAGCAGTTCTTC. Encoded protein: CASSLSGSTYNEQFF. The whole variable domain, remainder taken from reference TRBV7-2 and TRBJ2-1, is GAGVSQSPSNKVTEKGKDVELRCDPISGHTALYWYRQSLGQGLEFLIYFQGNSAPDKSGLPSDRFSAERTGGSVSTLTIQRTQQEDSAVYLCASSLSGSTYNEQFFGPGTRLTVL.

The rearrangement links TRBV20-1 to TRBJ1-3; 8 nucleotides align to TRBD1. The CDR3 contains 12 residues. Germline V CDR1 and CDR2: DFQATT, SNEGSKA (reference sequence). Losses at the gene ends were 8 bases for V and 4 bases for J; bases not matched to a gene: 4. CDR3 bases: TGCAGTTCACGGACAGGGGGAAACACCATATATTTT. It codes for CSSRTGGNTIYF.

The chain couples TRBV18 to TRBJ1-1; no firm D call. V lost 6 bases and J lost 2, with 10 bases in between. The V gene's germline CDR1 is KGHSH and CDR2 LQKENI. The CDR3 has 13 amino acids. The CDR3 here is CASSDGVNTEAFF. The CDR3 DNA reads TGTGCCAGCTCGGACGGGGTCAACACTGAAGCTTTCTTT.

This clonotype was recorded at least ten times. This rearrangement joins TRBV7-2 to TRBJ2-7; 10 bases are shared with TRBD1. Germline V gene sequence: CDR1 SGHTA, CDR2 FQGNSA. The junction had 9 bases not matched to a gene; V was cut back by 4 bases and J by 6 bases. The CDR3 length is 15 residues. The chain's CDR3 is CASSWDRGLLGEQYF. Written as DNA, the CDR3 is TGTGCCAGCAGCTGGGACAGGGGTCTGTTGGGCGAGCAGTACTTC.

A single count supports this clonotype. The J gene is TRBJ1-1, the V gene TRBV11-1, with 9 nucleotides matching TRBD1. The CDR3 runs to 16 residues. Germline trimming cut 5 bases from V and 1 base from J; bases unmatched to any gene: 8. Germline V gene data show CDR1 as SGHAT and CDR2 as FQDESV (reference sequence). The CDR3 coding sequence is TGTGCCAGCAGCCCATACAGGGGGCGGTGGAACACTGAAGCTTTCTTT. Translating gives CASSPYRGRWNTEAFF.

The chain is built from TRBV7-2 and TRBJ2-7; a possible D gene is TRBD2 (7 bases). CDR3 size: 17 residues. Germline V gives CDR1 SGHTA, CDR2 FQGNSA. V was clipped by 5 bases and J by 0 bases, with 20 bases between them. The DNA for the CDR3 is TGTGCCAGCAGCCACCGAGGGGGGGCTATGAGCTCCTACGAGCAGTACTTC. Protein sequence: CASSHRGGAMSSYEQYF.

The CDR3: CSARLAGGSDTQYF. For the CDR3, the DNA is TGCAGTGCTAGACTAGCGGGGGGGTCAGATACGCAGTATTTT. The rearrangement links TRBV20-1 to TRBJ2-3; 12 bases map to TRBD2. The germline V gene has CDR1 DFQATT and CDR2 SNEGSKA (reference sequence). V dropped 2 bases and J dropped 4; count of bases not matched to a gene: 1. The CDR3 length is 14 residues.

This clonotype has just a few counts. The rearrangement joins TRBV7-2 to TRBJ2-6; the D gene is possibly TRBD1 (6 bases). The ends were cut back, 5 bases at V and 2 bases at J, with 13 bases in the middle. Germline-derived CDR1 and CDR2 are SGHTA and FQGNSA. The CDR3 covers 16 residues. Here the CDR3 reads CASSLQGPTGANVLTF. The CDR3 DNA sequence: TGTGCCAGCAGCCTACAGGGCCCCACTGGGGCCAACGTCCTGACTTTC.

The J gene is TRBJ1-1, the V gene TRBV7-2, with TRBD1 matching over 9 bases. The length of the CDR3 is 15 residues. Germline V gene sequence: CDR1 SGHTA, CDR2 FQGNSA. V was pared by 5 bases and J by 2 bases, with 6 bases of the junction left unmatched. The CDR3 DNA sequence: TGTGCCAGCAGCGCGAACAGGGGGCTCAACACTGAAGCTTTCTTT. Amino acid sequence: CASSANRGLNTEAFF.

Remarks on this clonotype: Sequence at one end of the junction differs from germline and may be a read error. V and J are TRBV6-2 or TRBV6-3 and TRBJ2-7, with 7 nucleotides matching TRBD2. There are 12 residues in the CDR3. The germline gives CDR1 MNHEY, CDR2 SVGEGT. CDR3 sequence: CASSPQGGIGNF. CDR3 bases: TGTGCCAGCAGTCCTCAGGGAGGGATTGGAAACTTC.

This clonotype was found a few times. The chain combines TRBV5-4 with TRBJ2-3; D not certain. Trimming cost V 4 bases and J 1 base, with 22 bases left between them. The CDR3 is made up of 18 amino acids. Germline V gives CDR1 SGHNT, CDR2 YYREEE (reference sequence). The CDR3 protein is CASSPMSGAGFGTDTQYF. DNA of the CDR3: TGTGCCAGCAGCCCAATGTCGGGTGCAGGTTTTGGCACAGATACGCAGTATTTT.

The genes are TRBV19 and TRBJ2-6; D is ambiguous. V dropped 5 bases and J dropped 3 bases, with 8 bases sitting between them. This CDR3 region has 14 residues. Germline CDR1 is LNHDA and CDR2 is SQIVND (reference sequence). CDR3 amino acids: CASSSQYGANVLTF. For the CDR3, the DNA is TGTGCCAGTAGTTCCCAATATGGGGCCAACGTCCTGACTTTC.

This clonotype was seen only a few times. J is TRBJ2-3 and V is TRBV12-3 or TRBV12-4; D possibly matches TRBD1 or TRBD2 (5 bases each). CDR3 size: 14 residues. The ends were cut back, 2 bases at V and 2 bases at J, with 8 bases in the middle. CDR3 DNA sequence: TGTGCCAGCAGTTTATGGGGACCCACAGATACGCAGTATTTT. It is translated as CASSLWGPTDTQYF.

The chain couples TRBV7-8 to TRBJ1-1; D is undetermined. CDR1 and CDR2 from the germline V gene are SGHVS and FQNEAQ. Trimming stripped 5 bases from V and 3 bases from J, with 10 bases between. The CDR3 extends over 13 amino acids. The CDR3 region has the DNA TGTGCCAGCAGCCTCCCTGGGGACACTGAAGCTTTCTTT. It yields the protein CASSLPGDTEAFF.

V gene TRBV7-6 combines with J gene TRBJ2-3; D gene ambiguous. The CDR3 is 14 amino acids. The germline gives CDR1 SGHVS, CDR2 FNYEAQ. V shed 0 bases and J shed 2 bases, with 6 bases lying between them. CDR3 sequence (DNA): TGTGCCAGCAGCTTAGCGGATTCCACAGATACGCAGTATTTT. Encoded protein: CASSLADSTDTQYF.

CDR3: CASRETTGNNSPLHF. The DNA for the CDR3 is TGTGCCAGCAGGGAAACTACAGGGAATAATTCACCCCTCCACTTT. V gene TRBV6-5 combines with J gene TRBJ1-6, with D perhaps TRBD1 (6 bases). V lost 6 bases to trimming and J lost 5 bases, with 14 bases between them. CDR1 is MNHEY and CDR2 is SVGAGI in the germline V gene. The CDR3 is 15 residues long.

The gene calls are TRBV2 and TRBJ1-5, with no clear D. Germline assignment: CDR1 SNHLY and CDR2 FYNNEI. The CDR3 is made up of 14 amino acids. V was pared by 7 bases and J by 7 bases, with 17 bases between. CDR3 amino acids: CASTSAGIPQPQHF. The DNA of the CDR3 is TGTGCCAGCACCTCTGCTGGGATCCCACAGCCCCAGCATTTT.

The chain carries TRBV5-6 and TRBJ2-7; unclear D gene. Germline V lookup: CDR1 SGHDT, CDR2 YYEEEE. The V end was cut by 4 bases, the J end by 0 bases, with 11 bases between. The CDR3 sequence is 14 residues long. The DNA of the CDR3 is TGTGCCAGCAGCGAAGACCGTAGCTCCTACGAGCAGTACTTC. It encodes CASSEDRSSYEQYF.

V gene TRBV12-3 or TRBV12-4 combines with J gene TRBJ1-2; D not resolved. The CDR3 is made up of 12 amino acids. Between the trimmed V and J ends, which lost 7 bases and 0 bases, there was a span of 6 bases. The chain's CDR3 is CASTNPNYGYTF. DNA of the CDR3: TGTGCCAGCACCAACCCTAACTATGGCTACACCTTC.